Presented here are 15 T cell receptor beta chains from one specimen sequenced in a study of blood T cell repertoires in COVID-19. TCRdb keeps only in-frame clones here, not all; method: immunoSEQ multiplex PCR. The data show approximately 170,000 clones, with 65% to 90% seen just once and more than 7.5% held by the top ten. The sequenced material came from peripheral blood. The receptors come from a man aged 50 or older with active or convalescent COVID-19.

V and J are TRBV29-1 and TRBJ2-5; 7 bases match TRBD2. The CDR3 covers 14 residues. V shed 2 bases and J 4 bases; nucleotides not matched to a gene: 7. CDR1 SQVTM and CDR2 ANQGSEA come from the germline V gene. The CDR3 spells CSVERGSGLETQYF. The CDR3 DNA is TGCAGCGTTGAAAGAGGTAGCGGGCTAGAGACCCAGTACTTC.

The V call is TRBV6-1, the J call TRBJ1-5, with 8 bases identical to TRBD1. V dropped 1 base and J dropped 7; count of bases not matched to a gene: 9. The CDR3 is 16 residues long. Germline V lookup: CDR1 MNHNS, CDR2 SASEGT. CDR3 sequence: CASSEVYDRGGQPQHF. For the CDR3, the DNA is TGTGCCAGCAGTGAAGTCTACGACAGGGGCGGACAGCCCCAGCATTTT.

The rearrangement links TRBV6-5 to TRBJ1-4; D is possibly TRBD1 (6 bases). Germline V lookup: CDR1 MNHEY, CDR2 SVGAGI. V lost 7 bases and J 2 bases, leaving 8 bases between the germline ends. The CDR3 is 13 residues long. The CDR3 here is CASKRGTNEKLFF. The DNA for the CDR3 is TGTGCCAGCAAGAGGGGGACTAATGAAAAACTGTTTTTT.

The chain employs TRBV7-6 and TRBJ1-3; TRBD1 might be the D (5 bases). The germline V gene has CDR1 SGHVS and CDR2 FNYEAQ. This CDR3 region has 16 residues. The germline V and J ends were trimmed by 1 base and 0 bases, with 10 bases remaining between them. The CDR3 is CASSLGGALSGNTIYF. DNA for the CDR3: TGTGCCAGCAGCTTAGGCGGGGCCCTCTCTGGAAACACCATATATTTT. The full variable domain, rest sourced from reference TRBV7-6 and TRBJ1-3, is GAGVSQSPRYKVTKRGQDVALRCDPISGHVSLYWYRQALGQGPEFLTYFNYEAQQDKSGLPNDRFSAERPEGSISTLTIQRTEQRDSAMYRCASSLGGALSGNTIYFGEGSWLTVV.

J is TRBJ1-1 and V is TRBV9; possibly TRBD1 for D (5 bases). CDR1 is SGDLS and CDR2 is YYNGEE in the germline V gene. This CDR3 has 13 amino acids. The V and J ends lost 0 bases and 7 bases respectively, with 10 bases between them. The CDR3 coding sequence is TGTGCCAGCAGCGTAGTACCAGGGCGTGAAGCTTTCTTT. Translation: CASSVVPGREAFF.

The rearrangement joins TRBV3-1 (or the pseudogene TRBV3-2) to TRBJ1-2, with D hard to call. The CDR3 is 13 residues long. The germline V and J ends were trimmed by 0 bases and 7 bases, with 9 bases remaining between them. Germline loops: CDR1 LGHDT, CDR2 YNNKEL (reference sequence). The CDR3 sequence: CASSQEVAGGYTF. Here the CDR3 DNA reads TGTGCCAGCAGCCAAGAGGTTGCGGGTGGCTACACCTTC.

V gene TRBV6-1 combines with J gene TRBJ1-2; no firm D call. Trimming removed 2 bases from V and 4 bases from J, with 11 bases in between. The germline V gene has CDR1 MNHNS and CDR2 SASEGT. The CDR3 consists of 14 residues. The CDR3, as DNA: TGTGCCAGCAGTGAACTTGAGATTGGCTATGGCTACACCTTC. It yields the protein CASSELEIGYGYTF.

This clone has a handful of counts. This chain connects TRBV18 to TRBJ2-3; 12 bases match TRBD2. V trimming: 4 bases; J trimming: 0 bases; junction bases outside the gene matches: 11. The CDR3 sequence is 19 residues long. CDR1 is KGHSH, CDR2 LQKENI, per germline. CDR3 DNA sequence: TGTGCCAGCTCACTAACGACTAGCGGGGGATCGCCTAGCACAGATACGCAGTATTTT. It encodes CASSLTTSGGSPSTDTQYF.

The genes are TRBV5-4 and TRBJ1-1, with TRBD1 identical over 8 bases. The CDR3 totals 15 residues. The V gene end was trimmed by 4 bases and the J gene end by 0 bases; junction bases not matched to a gene: 5. Per the germline V gene, CDR1 is SGHNT and CDR2 is YYREEE (reference sequence). CDR3 loop: CASSPRTGMNTEAFF. CDR3 DNA: TGTGCCAGCAGCCCGCGGACAGGGATGAACACTGAAGCTTTCTTT.

The V and J genes are TRBV11-1 and TRBJ1-1, with a possible D match to TRBD1 (6 bases). Trimming stripped 1 base from V and 4 bases from J, with 10 bases between. Germline assignment: CDR1 SGHAT and CDR2 FQDESV (reference sequence). This CDR3 region has 14 residues. CDR3 bases: TGTGCCAGCAGCTTAGTATTGACAGGCACTGAAGCTTTCTTT. Its translation is CASSLVLTGTEAFF.

This chain connects TRBV28 to TRBJ1-5, with a weak D call TRBD1 (6 bases). The germline gives CDR1 MDHEN, CDR2 SYDVKM. V was clipped by 5 bases and J by 1 base, with 12 bases between them. The CDR3 sequence is 15 residues long. The CDR3 spells CASSTGTMSNQPQHF. CDR3 coding DNA: TGTGCCAGCAGTACCGGGACAATGAGCAATCAGCCCCAGCATTTT.

The CDR3: CASGLGSWTDYKGRVAYEQYF. CDR3 coding DNA: TGTGCTAGTGGTTTAGGGAGTTGGACGGACTATAAAGGTCGAGTGGCCTACGAGCAGTACTTC. The chain carries TRBV12-5 and TRBJ2-7; maybe TRBD2 (6 bases). CDR3 length: 21 amino acids. In germline, CDR1 is LGHNT, CDR2 FRNRAP. V was pared by 3 bases and J by 2 bases, with 32 bases between.

The CDR3 coding sequence is TGTGCCTGGAGACAGGTCCAGGGGCCCCAGCATTTT. Translation: CAWRQVQGPQHF. The rearrangement joins TRBV30 to TRBJ1-5; possible D gene TRBD1, 5 bases. V dropped 3 bases and J dropped 9 bases, with 12 bases sitting between them. Germline V gene data show CDR1 as GTSNPN and CDR2 as SVGIG (reference sequence). The CDR3 is 12 amino acids. The complete variable domain, with remaining parts taken from reference TRBV30 and TRBJ1-5, reads SQTIHQWPATLVQPVGSPLSLECTVEGTSNPNLYWYRQAAGRGLQLLFYSVGIGQISSEVPQNLSASRPQDRQFILSSKKLLLSDSGFYLCAWRQVQGPQHFGDGTRLSIL.

The chain is built from TRBV18 and TRBJ1-2; D not certain. The CDR3 spans 14 residues. Germline V lookup: CDR1 KGHSH, CDR2 LQKENI. Trimming pared 5 bases from V and 2 bases from J, leaving 12 bases between. The DNA for the CDR3 is TGTGCCAGCTCATCGGAAACGGAGAACTATGGCTACACCTTC. Translation gives CASSSETENYGYTF.

V and J are TRBV14 and TRBJ1-3; possible D gene TRBD1, 5 bases. CDR3 size: 13 residues. Trimming took 3 bases from V and 9 from J, leaving 12 bases between them. The germline CDR1 and CDR2 sequences are SGHDN and FVKESK. The CDR3 region has the DNA TGTGCCAGCAGCCATACCCGGGGGGGCACCATATATTTT. Protein: CASSHTRGGTIYF.